Listed below are T cell receptor beta chains from one sample, sequenced in a study of molecular identifiers for immune sequencing clone quantification. MiXCR was run by TCRdb on the PCR reads, yielding one entry per CDR3 protein. The profile shows about 640,000 distinct CDR3 sequences, roughly 21% of them singletons. Input material: naive CD8+ T cells from blood, with Jurkat cell RNA spiked in. These receptors all stem from a human donor in good health. Some libraries in this study had Jurkat cell RNA spiked in. The CDR3 runs from the conserved cysteine through the conserved F or W. The D gene is left open where the match is weak. A row's size may be missing; if present it is once, few, many or a size class.

TRBV4-3	-	TRBJ2-5	many	CASSQALAPGETQYF	TGCGCCAGCAGCCAGGCCCTCGCCCCTGGAGAGACCCAGTACTTC
TRBV10-3	TRBD1	TRBJ1-1	-	CAISGDRGWTEAFF	TGTGCCATCAGTGGGGACAGGGGTTGGACTGAAGCTTTCTTT
TRBV5-1	TRBD1	TRBJ2-7	many	CASSSTGGDPYEQYF	TGCGCCAGCAGCTCGACAGGGGGTGATCCCTACGAGCAGTACTTC
TRBV7-2	TRBD1	TRBJ2-5	many	CASSRQGASQETQYF	TGTGCCAGCAGCAGACAGGGGGCAAGTCAAGAGACCCAGTACTTC
TRBV19	-	TRBJ2-7	few	CASSLMGQSTGYEQYF	TGTGCCAGTAGTCTGATGGGACAATCTACGGGCTACGAGCAGTACTTC
TRBV6-1	-	TRBJ2-3	many	CAIARTDLSTDTQYF	TGTGCCATAGCCCGGACAGACCTGAGCACAGATACGCAGTATTTT
TRBV7-9	TRBD2	TRBJ2-1	many	CASSLITSGGAFGEQFF	TGTGCCAGCAGCTTAATCACTAGCGGGGGGGCCTTCGGTGAGCAGTTCTTC
TRBV7-9	TRBD2	TRBJ2-2	-	CASSRLAGVTGELFF	TGTGCCAGCAGTAGACTAGCGGGAGTCACCGGGGAGCTGTTTTTT
TRBV2	-	TRBJ2-6	many	CASRETFLTGANVLTF	TGTGCCAGCAGAGAAACCTTCTTAACTGGGGCCAACGTCCTGACTTTC
TRBV7-9	TRBD2	TRBJ2-5	many	CASSSGLAGGQETQYF	TGCGCCAGCAGCTCAGGACTAGCGGGGGGGCAAGAGACCCAGTACTTC
TRBV9	TRBD2	TRBJ2-1	few	CASSVGPAWREGREQFF	TGTGCCAGCAGCGTAGGACCAGCCTGGCGGGAGGGCCGTGAGCAGTTCTTC
TRBV9	TRBD1	TRBJ2-2	many	CASSEQGPSTGELFF	TGTGCCAGCAGCGAACAGGGGCCTAGCACCGGGGAGCTGTTTTTT
TRBV5-6	-	TRBJ2-7	many	CASSLGGGTYEQYF	TGTGCCAGCAGCTTGGGAGGCGGGACCTACGAGCAGTACTTC
TRBV11-2	-	TRBJ2-5	few	CASSLYRKETQYF	TGTGCCAGCAGCTTATACAGAAAAGAGACCCAGTACTTC
TRBV7-2	TRBD1	TRBJ2-7	-	CASNRDRGGEQYF	TGTGCCAGCAACCGGGACAGGGGCGGCGAGCAGTACTTC
TRBV20-1	-	TRBJ2-7	many	CSARASGYTYEQYF	TGCAGTGCTAGAGCGAGTGGATATACCTACGAGCAGTACTTC
TRBV6-2/TRBV6-3	TRBD1	TRBJ1-1	many	CASRVLGQGNTEAFF	TGTGCCAGCAGAGTACTGGGACAGGGGAACACTGAAGCTTTCTTT
TRBV7-3	TRBD2	TRBJ2-1	many	CASSPFEGLAFVNEQFF	TGTGCCAGCAGCCCATTCGAGGGACTAGCGTTCGTCAATGAGCAGTTCTTC
TRBV11-2	TRBD1	TRBJ2-1	-	CASSLAGGAGNEQFF	TGTGCCAGCAGCTTAGCAGGGGGCGCCGGGAATGAGCAGTTCTTC
TRBV4-3	TRBD1	TRBJ1-1	many	CASSPTGGTEAFF	TGTGCTAGCAGCCCGACAGGGGGAACTGAAGCTTTCTTT
TRBV5-6	-	TRBJ1-1	many	CASSLSGAAFF	TGTGCCAGCAGCTTGTCAGGAGCAGCTTTCTTT
TRBV4-3	-	TRBJ2-5	many	CASSQDPREETQYF	TGCGCCAGCAGCCAAGACCCCAGGGAAGAGACCCAGTACTTC
TRBV6-2/TRBV6-3	TRBD1	TRBJ1-2	-	CASSHSGTDIYGYTF	TGTGCCAGCAGTCACTCCGGGACAGACATCTATGGCTACACCTTC
TRBV6-5	TRBD2	TRBJ2-1	-	CASSYVSGDYDNEQFF	TGTGCCAGCAGTTACGTTTCGGGGGACTACGACAATGAGCAGTTCTTC
TRBV28	-	TRBJ2-7	many	CASSPRIDGGKNF	TGTGCCAGCAGTCCACGTATAGACGGTGGGAAGAACTTC
TRBV12-3/TRBV12-4	-	TRBJ2-1	-	CASSNGTYGSYNEQSF	TGTGCCAGCAGCAACGGGACATATGGCTCCTACAATGAGCAGTCCTTC
TRBV3-1	TRBD2	TRBJ2-5	few	CASSQAAGGPLETQYF	TGTGCCAGCAGCCAAGCCGCGGGGGGGCCGTTGGAGACCCAGTACTTC
TRBV18	-	TRBJ2-1	-	CASSPPFPKNEQFF	TGTGCCAGCTCACCACCTTTTCCAAAGAATGAGCAGTTCTTC
TRBV4-3	-	TRBJ1-1	-	CASSARGLVNTEAFF	TGCGCCAGCAGCGCTAGGGGGTTGGTTAACACTGAAGCTTTCTTT
TRBV28	-	TRBJ2-5	many	CASSPFPGSLQETQYF	TGTGCCAGCAGTCCCTTTCCAGGGTCTCTCCAAGAGACCCAGTACTTC
TRBV12-3/TRBV12-4	-	TRBJ1-1	many	CASSSERHLNTEAFF	TGTGCCAGCAGTTCGGAGCGCCACCTGAACACTGAAGCTTTCTTT
TRBV19	-	TRBJ2-7	many	CASSPRQHSYEQYF	TGTGCCAGTAGCCCGCGCCAACACAGCTACGAGCAGTACTTC
TRBV28	TRBD2	TRBJ2-1	few	CASTLAGFRNEQFF	TGTGCCAGCACCCTAGCGGGATTTCGCAATGAGCAGTTCTTC
TRBV6-6	TRBD2	TRBJ2-5	many	CASSSPPLAGSYQETQYF	TGTGCCAGCAGTTCCCCTCCCCTAGCGGGAAGCTACCAAGAGACCCAGTACTTC
TRBV28	-	TRBJ2-3	many	CASSFGGDTQYF	TGTGCCAGCAGCTTTGGCGGAGATACGCAGTATTTT
TRBV11-2	TRBD2	TRBJ2-1	-	CASRDSGSAYNEQFF	TGTGCCAGCAGGGATAGCGGGAGTGCGTACAATGAGCAGTTCTTC
TRBV14	-	TRBJ1-1	-	CACSQLGNTEAFF	TGTGCCTGCAGCCAATTGGGAAACACTGAAGCTTTCTTT
TRBV9	-	TRBJ2-1	many	CASSGAGSRDEQFF	TGTGCCAGCAGCGGGGCCGGGTCTCGGGATGAGCAGTTCTTC
TRBV2	-	TRBJ2-2	few	CASSEWPAGTGELFF	TGTGCCAGCAGTGAGTGGCCTGCGGGCACCGGGGAGCTGTTTTTT
TRBV4-1	-	TRBJ1-5	many	CASSQGAGPDNQPQHF	TGCGCCAGCAGCCAAGGCGCGGGCCCGGATAATCAGCCCCAGCATTTT
TRBV15	TRBD1	TRBJ1-1	many	CATSREEQGALNTEAFF	TGTGCCACCAGCAGAGAAGAACAGGGGGCTTTGAACACTGAAGCTTTCTTT
TRBV20-1	TRBD1	TRBJ2-2	-	CSAGDREGGELFF	TGCAGTGCCGGGGACAGGGAGGGCGGGGAGCTGTTTTTT
TRBV7-9	TRBD1	TRBJ1-1	many	CASSSPGGSNTEAFF	TGTGCCAGCAGCTCACCAGGGGGCTCGAACACTGAAGCTTTCTTT
TRBV5-1	TRBD1	TRBJ2-7	many	CASSLQDREQYF	TGCGCCAGCAGCCTTCAGGACAGGGAGCAGTACTTC
TRBV4-3	TRBD1	TRBJ2-7	-	CASSPAQGGPYEQYF	TGCGCCAGCAGCCCAGCACAGGGGGGACCTTACGAGCAGTACTTC
TRBV5-1	-	TRBJ2-1	-	CTSYVRGPSPGNEQFF	TGCACCAGCTACGTCAGGGGCCCCTCACCTGGAAATGAGCAGTTCTTC
TRBV19	-	TRBJ2-1	-	CASSIQSGDNEQFF	TGTGCCAGTAGTATCCAATCAGGGGACAATGAGCAGTTCTTC
TRBV20-1	TRBD2	TRBJ2-7	many	CSAKPSSGHNYEQYF	TGCAGTGCTAAACCCTCTAGCGGGCATAACTACGAGCAGTACTTC
TRBV28	-	TRBJ1-5	many	CASSLGPGEGGNQPQHF	TGTGCCAGCAGTTTAGGCCCAGGCGAGGGGGGCAATCAGCCCCAGCATTTT
TRBV29-1	-	TRBJ1-3	many	CSVEGPSGNTIYF	TGCAGCGTTGAAGGACCCTCTGGAAACACCATATATTTT
TRBV7-9	-	TRBJ1-5	many	CASSPTSGNQPQHF	TGTGCCAGCAGCCCCACTTCTGGCAATCAGCCCCAGCATTTT